The next 27 T cell receptor beta chains were all read from a single sample in a study of technical replicates of blood from a handful of donors. Assay: immunoSEQ multiplex PCR; the TCRdb copy retains only in-frame clones and omits some. The sample consists of about 80,000 clones, around nine tenths of them appearing once. Sequenced material: T cells isolated from PBMCs. All receptors come from a human donor in good health.

As DNA, the CDR3 is TGTGCCAGCAGTTACCAGGGGCCGGACCAAATTCATGGCTACACCTTC. Translating gives CASSYQGPDQIHGYTF. The rearrangement uses TRBV6-5 and TRBJ1-2, with D perhaps matching TRBD1 (6 bases). The CDR3 runs 16 residues. Germline values: CDR1 MNHEY, CDR2 SVGAGI. V lost 2 bases and J 6 bases, leaving 19 bases between the germline ends.

In DNA form, the CDR3 reads TGTGCCAGCAGCGCGGGCAGAGGGATCGACAATGAGCAGTTCTTC. Translation: CASSAGRGIDNEQFF. The gene calls are TRBV13 and TRBJ2-1; weak D call: TRBD2 (5 bases). The CDR3 loop spans 15 amino acids. The germline CDR1 and CDR2 sequences are PRHDT and FYEKMQ (reference sequence). Deletions cut 5 bases from V and 5 bases from J, with 16 bases between.

The genes are TRBV18 and TRBJ1-1, with D uncertain. V lost 6 bases, J lost 1 base, and 24 bases lay in between. This CDR3 is built from 18 residues. Germline CDR1 reads KGHSH; CDR2 reads LQKENI. CDR3 amino acids: CASSPLMTEVSGNTEAFF. For the CDR3, the DNA is TGTGCCAGCTCGCCCCTAATGACGGAGGTAAGCGGGAACACTGAAGCTTTCTTT. The full variable domain, in which reference TRBV18 and TRBJ1-1 provide the parts outside the CDR3, is NAGVMQNPRHLVRRRGQEARLRCSPMKGHSHVYWYRQLPEEGLKFMVYLQKENIIDESGMPKERFSAEFPKEGPSILRIQQVVRGDSAAYFCASSPLMTEVSGNTEAFFGQGTRLTVV.

The chain is built from TRBV6-5 and TRBJ1-1; D perhaps matches TRBD1 (5 bases). This CDR3 has 14 amino acids. CDR1 and CDR2 (germline): MNHEY, SVGAGI. Trimming pared 5 bases from V and 5 bases from J, leaving 15 bases between. CDR3 nucleotide sequence: TGTGCCAGCAGTGGACCAGGGATTTGGACTGAAGCTTTCTTT. Its protein product is CASSGPGIWTEAFF.

In its sample, this clone was seen a few times. The gene calls are TRBV7-9 and TRBJ1-1; no reliable D call. V lost 5 bases, J lost 0 bases, and 7 bases lay in between. The germline CDR1 and CDR2 sequences are SEHNR and FQNEAQ (reference sequence). This CDR3 has 13 amino acids. The CDR3 nucleotides are TGTGCCAGCAGCGGTTACATGAACACTGAAGCTTTCTTT. Protein sequence: CASSGYMNTEAFF.

The V and J genes are TRBV5-8 and TRBJ2-7; weak D call: TRBD1 (6 bases). Trimming took 0 bases from V and 2 from J, leaving 15 bases between them. This CDR3 comprises 16 residues. Germline loops: CDR1 SGHTS, CDR2 YDEGEE. DNA of the CDR3: TGTGCCAGCAGCTTGGACGGGACAAACTTCCCCTACGAGCAGTACTTC. Its protein is CASSLDGTNFPYEQYF.

V gene TRBV4-1 combines with J gene TRBJ2-3; 7 bases are shared with TRBD2. Germline V gives CDR1 MGHRA, CDR2 YSYEKL. The CDR3 is 20 amino acids. Trimming removed 0 bases from V and 4 bases from J; junction bases left unmatched: 19. CDR3 bases: TGCGCCAGCAGCCAAGAGTGGGCGGGGCGGGAGCTTAGAGTGGCAGATACGCAGTATTTT. It specifies CASSQEWAGRELRVADTQYF.

V usage is TRBV19 and J usage is TRBJ2-7, with 8 nucleotides matching TRBD1. There are 13 residues in the CDR3. V shed 10 bases and J 2 bases; nucleotides not matched to a gene: 7. The germline V gene has CDR1 LNHDA and CDR2 SQIVND (reference sequence). CDR3 bases: TGTGCCACCCGCGGCAGGGGGCCCTACGAGCAGTACTTC. This codes for CATRGRGPYEQYF.

V and J are TRBV5-1 and TRBJ2-3; D unresolved. In germline, CDR1 is SGHRS, CDR2 YFSETQ. Deletions cut 0 bases from V and 0 bases from J, with 8 bases between. The CDR3 runs to 15 residues. CDR3 bases: TGCGCCAGCAGCTTGGGTATCCCTAGCACAGATACGCAGTATTTT. Its protein is CASSLGIPSTDTQYF.

In this sample, this clone turned up a few times. The chain couples TRBV5-1 to TRBJ1-1; TRBD1 might be the D (6 bases). This CDR3 comprises 11 residues. CDR1 SGHRS and CDR2 YFSETQ come from the germline V gene. V was cut by 5 bases and J by 9 bases, with 11 bases left in between. DNA of the CDR3: TGCGCCAGCAGTGCAGGGACACAAGCTTTCTTT. Its translation: CASSAGTQAFF.

This chain connects TRBV7-2 to TRBJ1-2; D perhaps matches TRBD1 (5 bases). Trimming cost V 0 bases and J 8 bases, with 16 bases left between them. CDR3 length: 15 amino acids. Germline V gene sequence: CDR1 SGHTA, CDR2 FQGNSA. The CDR3 DNA reads as TGTGCCAGCAGCTTAGCGTCCGTACAGGTGGAGGGCTACACCTTC. This sequence encodes CASSLASVQVEGYTF.

This clone came up a few times. V is TRBV7-2 and J is TRBJ2-4; D not resolved. V was clipped by 7 bases and J by 0 bases, with 10 bases between them. Germline V gene lookup returns CDR1 SGHTA and CDR2 FQGNSA. This CDR3 has 14 amino acids. CDR3 protein: CASTRFEAKNIQYF. The CDR3 DNA is TGTGCCAGCACCCGGTTCGAAGCCAAAAACATTCAGTACTTC.

This clone is a singleton in its sample. The gene calls are TRBV28 and TRBJ1-3; no clear D gene. The CDR3 has 12 residues. Germline V lookup: CDR1 MDHEN, CDR2 SYDVKM. V lost 5 bases and J 3 bases, leaving 5 bases between the germline ends. The CDR3 DNA reads as TGTGCCAGCAGTCCTTATGGAAACACCATATATTTT. Its translation is CASSPYGNTIYF.

V and J are TRBV6-5 and TRBJ1-1; D not resolved. V lost 9 bases to trimming and J lost 4 bases, with 15 bases between them. CDR1 MNHEY and CDR2 SVGAGI come from the germline V gene. The CDR3 is 13 amino acids. CDR3 sequence: CASTHPTGTEAFF. The CDR3 DNA reads TGTGCCAGTACCCACCCGACGGGCACTGAAGCTTTCTTT.

The chain has TRBV5-5 and TRBJ2-7, with a weak D call TRBD2 (6 bases). The CDR3 loop spans 13 amino acids. CDR1 and CDR2 (germline): SGHKS, YYEKEE (reference sequence). With 1 base removed from V and 3 bases from J, the gap between germline ends came to 8 bases. The CDR3 reads CASSLLAVYEQYF. Written as DNA, the CDR3 is TGTGCCAGCAGCTTGTTAGCGGTCTACGAGCAGTACTTC.

The rearrangement joins TRBV18 to TRBJ1-1, with 7 bases identical to TRBD1. The CDR3 totals 13 residues. Per the germline V gene, CDR1 is KGHSH and CDR2 is LQKENI. The V gene end was trimmed by 5 bases and the J gene end by 8 bases; junction bases not matched to a gene: 8. DNA for the CDR3: TGTGCCAGCTCAAGCCCGACAGGGTCGGAAGCTTTCTTT. Its translation: CASSSPTGSEAFF.

The rearrangement joins TRBV6-5 to TRBJ2-4; tentative D call: TRBD1 (5 bases). V dropped 5 bases and J dropped 0 bases, with 8 bases sitting between them. The CDR3 loop spans 14 amino acids. The germline CDR1 and CDR2 sequences are MNHEY and SVGAGI. Here the CDR3 reads CASSLGVAKNIQYF. CDR3 DNA sequence: TGTGCCAGCAGTCTAGGGGTAGCCAAAAACATTCAGTACTTC.

This clone has just a few counts. This chain joins TRBV15 and TRBJ1-5; 8 bases are shared with TRBD1. CDR1 and CDR2 from the germline V gene are LNHNV and YYDKDF (reference sequence). V was clipped by 1 base and J by 5 bases; unmatched bases: 10. The CDR3 is 17 amino acids. CDR3 sequence reads: CATSRGFGQGGYQPQHF. CDR3 in DNA: TGTGCCACCAGCAGAGGATTCGGACAGGGTGGGTATCAGCCCCAGCATTTT.

V and J are TRBV4-2 and TRBJ2-3; 7 positions match TRBD2. V was pared by 6 bases and J by 3 bases, with 6 bases of the junction left unmatched. This CDR3 spans 14 amino acids. The germline V gene has CDR1 LGHNA and CDR2 YNFKEQ. CDR3 sequence: CASSLWRETDTQYF. The CDR3 DNA reads TGTGCCAGCAGTCTGTGGCGGGAGACAGATACGCAGTATTTT.

Turning to this clone: Other DNA sequences in this sample translate to the same CDR3. CDR3 protein: CAWSPDRGTEAFF. The DNA for the CDR3 is TGTGCCTGGAGTCCGGACAGGGGCACTGAAGCTTTCTTT. This sequence joins TRBV30 and TRBJ1-1; 9 positions agree with TRBD1. CDR3 length: 13 residues. Germline V gene lookup returns CDR1 GTSNPN and CDR2 SVGIG (reference sequence). Unmatched junction bases numbered 2, after V lost 2 bases and J lost 4 bases.

V gene TRBV29-1 combines with J gene TRBJ2-7; the match to TRBD1 covers 7 bases. The CDR3 spans 13 residues. After removal of 6 bases from V and 3 bases from J, the junction contained 8 bases not matched to a gene. CDR1 SQVTM and CDR2 ANQGSEA come from the germline V gene. The CDR3 DNA is TGCAGCGTACTCATCAGGGGGAACTACGAGCAGTACTTC. This sequence encodes CSVLIRGNYEQYF.

The CDR3 is CASSPPGLAAFNEQFF. CDR3 bases: TGTGCCAGCTCACCGCCGGGACTAGCGGCTTTCAATGAGCAGTTCTTC. V and J are TRBV18 and TRBJ2-1; TRBD2 agrees at 11 bases. The trim removed 3 bases at V and 6 bases at J, leaving 7 bases unmatched. The germline CDR1 and CDR2 sequences are KGHSH and LQKENI. This CDR3 comprises 16 residues.

The sample holds one count of this clone. The chain recombines TRBV29-1 with TRBJ2-7; perhaps TRBD2 as D (6 bases). CDR1 and CDR2 (germline): SQVTM, ANQGSEA. The ends were cut back, 1 base at V and 3 bases at J, with 16 bases in the middle. This CDR3 has 15 residues. This chain's CDR3 is CSVEVREERHYEQYF. CDR3 in DNA: TGCAGCGTTGAAGTAAGGGAGGAGCGTCACTACGAGCAGTACTTC.

The rearrangement joins TRBV9 to TRBJ2-1; a weak D match, TRBD2 (5 bases). V lost 4 bases and J lost 0, with 11 bases in between. The CDR3 length is 15 residues. Germline V gene data show CDR1 as SGDLS and CDR2 as YYNGEE. The chain's CDR3 is CASSPAGNSYNEQFF. The CDR3 nucleotides are TGTGCCAGCAGCCCCGCGGGTAACTCCTACAATGAGCAGTTCTTC.

This sequence joins TRBV27 and TRBJ2-3, with 7 nucleotides matching TRBD2. J gave up 7 bases and V 3 bases, and 10 bases lay outside the gene matches. This CDR3 comprises 15 residues. Germline V gene lookup returns CDR1 MNHEY and CDR2 SMNVEV (reference sequence). The CDR3, as DNA: TGTGCCAGCAGTTTCTTGGGCGGGAGCGAGCATACGCAGTATTTT. Its protein is CASSFLGGSEHTQYF.

This clone was picked up a small number of times. J is TRBJ2-2 and V is TRBV2, with TRBD1 matching 10 bases. The CDR3 runs 15 residues. J was trimmed by 3 bases and V by 6 bases; bases with no gene match: 4. Germline lookup yields CDR1 SNHLY and CDR2 FYNNEI. CDR3 amino acids: CASSRGQGYTGELFF. The CDR3 nucleotides are TGTGCCAGCAGCCGGGGACAGGGGTACACCGGGGAGCTGTTTTTT.

This chain joins TRBV12-5 and TRBJ1-1; weak D call: TRBD1 (6 bases). The CDR3 has 15 residues. Germline V gives CDR1 LGHNT, CDR2 FRNRAP. Deletions cut 4 bases from V and 0 bases from J, with 12 bases between. CDR3 loop: CASGSTGYMNTEAFF. The CDR3 DNA is TGTGCTAGTGGTTCTACAGGGTATATGAACACTGAAGCTTTCTTT.